The T cell receptor (beta chain) described here comes from a study of cytotoxic CD8 clonotypes in ibrutinib-treated CLL. Overall study findings and caveats: Clonality was elevated at ibrutinib response and had returned toward baseline at progression.

Between the trimmed V and J ends, which lost 4 bases and 5 bases, there was a span of 10 bases. Germline values: CDR1 MNHEY, CDR2 SVGAGI. The CDR3 length is 13 residues. On this clone itself: Its specificity is unknown.

Measured with immunoSEQ multiplex PCR; TCRdb has only the in-frame clones, and not every one. There are a few hundred thousand clones in the sample; around four fifths occur only once, and over 5% lies in the top ten. About 2 micrograms of genomic DNA, which was extracted from cryopreserved PBMCs, served as the material used for the TCR beta libraries. The sequenced sample was PBMCs, obtained before ibrutinib treatment. This clonotype was sampled from a human donor with chronic lymphocytic leukemia. The chain carries TRBV6-5 and TRBJ2-3; no definite D call. CDR3 nucleotides: TGTGCCAGCAGTTCTCTCGTTGGAGATACGCAGTATTTT. It is translated as CASSSLVGDTQYF.